What follows are 26 T cell receptor beta chains derived from one specimen sequenced in a study of shared clonotypes between healthy human individuals. Measured with immunoSEQ multiplex PCR; TCRdb has only the in-frame clones, and not every one. The sample includes about 330,000 clones, around 87% seen only once; the top ten take around 15%. Sequencing was carried out using memory CD8+ T cells sorted from blood. Subset noted: CD45RO+ cells pooled with CCR7-negative TemRA cells. These receptors were obtained from a man in his late teens or twenties in good health.

The chain links TRBV7-9 to TRBJ1-1; D not certain. Trimming removed 1 base from V and 0 bases from J, with 6 bases in between. CDR3 length: 14 amino acids. Per the germline V gene, CDR1 is SEHNR and CDR2 is FQNEAQ (reference sequence). The CDR3, as DNA: TGTGCCAGCAGCTTAGTACAAGTGAACACTGAAGCTTTCTTT. It specifies CASSLVQVNTEAFF. The entire variable domain, with the rest obtained from reference TRBV7-9 and TRBJ1-1, is as follows: DTGVSQNPRHKITKRGQNVTFRCDPISEHNRLYWYRQTLGQGPEFLTYFQNEAQLEKSRLLSDRFSAERPKGSFSTLEIQRTEQGDSAMYLCASSLVQVNTEAFFGQGTRLTVV.

This clone has just one count. This chain connects TRBV4-1 to TRBJ2-7, with TRBD1 matching over 9 bases. After removal of 4 bases from V and 4 bases from J, the junction contained 5 bases not matched to a gene. CDR1 and CDR2 from the germline V gene are MGHRA and YSYEKL. The CDR3 is made up of 14 amino acids. This chain's CDR3 is CASSPDRGEYEQYF. CDR3 nucleotides: TGCGCCAGCAGCCCTGACAGGGGGGAGTACGAGCAGTACTTC.

V usage is TRBV7-2 and J usage is TRBJ2-3; 10 bases are shared with TRBD2. Germline trimming cut 2 bases from V and 2 bases from J; bases unmatched to any gene: 10. CDR3 size: 18 residues. Germline V lookup: CDR1 SGHTA, CDR2 FQGNSA. The CDR3 loop reads CASSLLAGGVLDTDTQYF. The CDR3 DNA reads as TGTGCCAGCAGCTTATTAGCGGGAGGCGTACTGGACACAGATACGCAGTATTTT.

The chain is built from TRBV7-9 and TRBJ2-2; TRBD2 agrees at 10 bases. Germline CDR1 and CDR2: SEHNR and FQNEAQ (reference sequence). The CDR3 contains 16 residues. J lost 4 bases, V lost 6 bases, and 8 bases had no gene match. In DNA form, the CDR3 reads TGTGCCAGCAGGGCTAGCGGGAGTCCGGGCACCGGGGAGCTGTTTTTT. Translation: CASRASGSPGTGELFF.

The chain recombines TRBV2 with TRBJ1-3; unclear D gene. The CDR3 runs 16 residues. Trimming left V 6 bases short and J 3 bases short, with 18 bases between. Germline CDR1 reads SNHLY; CDR2 reads FYNNEI. The CDR3 DNA is TGTGCCAGCAGCCGCCTCTCCGGGGATTTTGGAAACACCATATATTTT. Translated: CASSRLSGDFGNTIYF.

V and J are TRBV9 and TRBJ2-1; 9 nucleotides agree with TRBD1. Looked up from germline, CDR1 is SGDLS and CDR2 is YYNGEE. This CDR3 has 15 residues. With V trimmed by 3 bases and J by 8 bases, 9 bases remained unmatched. CDR3 bases: TGTGCCAGCAGCGCCTCGGGACAGGGATTCGATGAGCAGTTCTTC. Encoded protein: CASSASGQGFDEQFF.

On this clone itself: The identical CDR3 is also encoded by other nucleotide sequences in the sample. The rearrangement uses TRBV5-1 and TRBJ2-7; unclear D gene. Between the trimmed V and J ends, which lost 2 bases and 4 bases, there was a span of 7 bases. The CDR3 is 12 residues long. In germline, CDR1 is SGHRS, CDR2 YFSETQ. CDR3 sequence reads: CASSFSGYEQYF. The CDR3 DNA reads as TGCGCCAGCAGCTTCTCAGGTTACGAGCAGTACTTC.

The CDR3 DNA sequence: TGCGCCAGCAGTCAACTAGCGGGACGGGACACCGGGGAGCTGTTTTTT. Its translation is CASSQLAGRDTGELFF. This chain links TRBV10-1 with TRBJ2-2; 10 nucleotides align to TRBD2. Germline V gives CDR1 WNHNN, CDR2 SYGVQD (reference sequence). CDR3 length: 16 amino acids. Trimming took 5 bases from V and 3 from J; bases not matched to a gene: 6.

This chain connects TRBV11-2 to TRBJ1-1, with D unclear. The germline CDR1 and CDR2 sequences are SGHAT and FQNNGV. This CDR3 is 13 amino acids long. Trimming took 5 bases from V and 1 from J, leaving 8 bases between them. CDR3 region: CASSVSANTEAFF. In DNA form, the CDR3 reads TGTGCCAGCAGCGTCTCGGCGAACACTGAAGCTTTCTTT.

V is TRBV4-1 and J is TRBJ2-7; D gene uncertain. CDR1 is MGHRA and CDR2 is YSYEKL in the germline V gene. The length of the CDR3 is 13 residues. V shed 1 base and J shed 4 bases, with 8 bases lying between them. CDR3 nucleotides: TGCGCCAGCAGCCAAGTTGTCGGGTACGAGCAGTACTTC. Protein product: CASSQVVGYEQYF.

The rearrangement uses TRBV19 and TRBJ2-7; tentatively, D is TRBD1 (7 bases). CDR3 length: 17 residues. CDR1 and CDR2 (germline): LNHDA, SQIVND (reference sequence). V gave up 2 bases and J gave up 1 base, with 18 bases separating them. The CDR3 region is CASSIFLGGTASYEQYF. CDR3 in DNA: TGTGCCAGTAGTATATTTTTAGGGGGGACAGCTTCCTACGAGCAGTACTTC.

The V call is TRBV5-1, the J call TRBJ2-5, with 7 bases matching TRBD1. Unmatched junction bases numbered 4, after V lost 3 bases and J lost 5 bases. There are 13 residues in the CDR3. Germline V lookup: CDR1 SGHRS, CDR2 YFSETQ. The CDR3 protein is CASSSMDRETQYF. Here the CDR3 DNA reads TGCGCCAGCAGCTCCATGGACAGGGAGACCCAGTACTTC.

The V and J genes are TRBV2 and TRBJ2-7, with 8 bases lining up with TRBD2. The CDR3 spans 14 residues. The V segment lost 6 bases and the J segment 4 bases; nucleotides outside the gene matches: 8. The V gene's germline CDR1 is SNHLY and CDR2 FYNNEI. This CDR3 reads CASRGGRTVYEQYF. CDR3 nucleotide sequence: TGTGCCAGCAGGGGCGGGAGGACCGTTTACGAGCAGTACTTC.

This clone was seen only once. This chain connects TRBV7-9 to TRBJ2-1; D unclear. Trimming cost V 3 bases and J 9 bases, with 6 bases left between them. CDR1 SEHNR and CDR2 FQNEAQ come from the germline V gene (reference sequence). CDR3 length: 11 residues. The CDR3 coding sequence is TGTGCCAGCAGCTTCTACGGTGAGCAGTTCTTC. Translated, it gives CASSFYGEQFF.

This clone is a singleton in its sample. The chain is built from TRBV7-9 and TRBJ2-7; D unresolved. The length of the CDR3 is 13 residues. Germline lookup yields CDR1 SEHNR and CDR2 FQNEAQ (reference sequence). V was pared by 2 bases and J by 3 bases, with 8 bases between. CDR3 protein: CASSLNQNYEQYF. Written as DNA, the CDR3 is TGTGCCAGCAGCTTAAACCAGAACTACGAGCAGTACTTC.

The rearrangement links TRBV13 to TRBJ2-7; 7 nucleotides match TRBD1. V was pared by 5 bases and J by 2 bases, with 6 bases of the junction left unmatched. The length of the CDR3 is 14 residues. Germline assignment: CDR1 PRHDT and CDR2 FYEKMQ (reference sequence). CDR3 region: CASSPGTAAYEQYF. CDR3 sequence (DNA): TGTGCCAGCAGCCCCGGGACAGCAGCCTACGAGCAGTACTTC.

The V gene is TRBV7-9, the J gene TRBJ2-1; no clear D gene. The germline V and J ends were trimmed by 4 bases and 9 bases, with 16 bases remaining between them. The CDR3 length is 14 residues. CDR1 is SEHNR and CDR2 is FQNEAQ in the germline V gene (reference sequence). CDR3 sequence: CASSSPPRVGEQFF. For the CDR3, the DNA is TGTGCCAGCAGCTCCCCGCCCCGTGTCGGTGAGCAGTTCTTC.

The chain has TRBV6-1 and TRBJ2-7; D call uncertain. The germline V gene has CDR1 MNHNS and CDR2 SASEGT. The CDR3 has 13 amino acids. The V end lost 4 bases, the J end lost 6 bases, and 13 bases lay between the germline ends. CDR3 sequence reads: CASSVRPTGEQYF. The CDR3 nucleotides are TGTGCCAGCAGTGTGAGACCCACGGGCGAGCAGTACTTC.

The rearrangement links TRBV10-3 to TRBJ2-7; 8 nucleotides agree with TRBD1. The CDR3 sequence is 14 residues long. With 6 bases clipped from V and 3 bases from J, the junction kept 7 bases outside the gene matches. Looked up from germline, CDR1 is ENHRY and CDR2 is SYGVKD. CDR3 bases: TGTGCCATCAGGATGGGACAGGAGAACTACGAGCAGTACTTC. Its protein product is CAIRMGQENYEQYF.

This chain connects TRBV11-2 to TRBJ2-3; 9 positions agree with TRBD1. Germline values: CDR1 SGHAT, CDR2 FQNNGV. V lost 3 bases to trimming and J lost 4 bases; unmatched junction nucleotides: 5. The CDR3 runs to 15 residues. The CDR3 DNA follows: TGTGCCAGCAGCTTTGGGACAGGGCGGCCAGATACGCAGTATTTT. It is translated as CASSFGTGRPDTQYF.

This chain joins TRBV6-5 and TRBJ1-3; the D is unclear. The CDR3 has 15 residues. The ends were cut back, 4 bases at V and 0 bases at J, with 10 bases in the middle. Germline-derived CDR1 and CDR2 are MNHEY and SVGAGI. CDR3 sequence (DNA): TGTGCCAGCAGTTTCTCGGCGAACTCTGGAAACACCATATATTTT. The encoded protein is CASSFSANSGNTIYF.

The rearrangement uses TRBV4-1 and TRBJ2-2; D call uncertain. Trimming took off 0 bases at V and 4 bases at J, with 6 bases between the two ends. CDR3 size: 14 residues. Germline V gives CDR1 MGHRA, CDR2 YSYEKL. In nucleotides, the CDR3 is TGCGCCAGCAGCCAAGAAGTATGCACCGGGGAGCTGTTTTTT. Residues: CASSQEVCTGELFF.

V and J are TRBV7-8 and TRBJ1-2, with unresolved D. V lost 4 bases, J lost 6 bases, and 9 bases lay in between. The CDR3 spans 12 residues. Germline assignment: CDR1 SGHVS and CDR2 FQNEAQ. The CDR3 protein is CASSSGGNGYTF. CDR3 in DNA: TGTGCCAGCAGCTCCGGCGGGAATGGCTACACCTTC. Filled out from reference TRBV7-8 and TRBJ1-2, the complete variable domain reads GAGVSQSPRYKVAKRGQDVALRCDPISGHVSLFWYQQALGQGPEFLTYFQNEAQLDKSGLPSDRFFAERPEGSVSTLKIQRTQQEDSAVYLCASSSGGNGYTFGSGTRLTVV.

J is TRBJ2-7 and V is TRBV29-1; no firm D call. CDR3 length: 12 amino acids. Germline V gene sequence: CDR1 SQVTM, CDR2 ANQGSEA. The V end was cut by 2 bases, the J end by 2 bases, with 7 bases between. The CDR3 sequence: CSVELDPYEQYF. The DNA for the CDR3 is TGCAGCGTTGAATTGGACCCCTACGAGCAGTACTTC.

DNA for the CDR3: TGTGCCAGCAGCTATTCGGGACTAGCGGGGAGGGAGACTAGCACAGATACGCAGTATTTT. It is translated as CASSYSGLAGRETSTDTQYF. This chain connects TRBV28 to TRBJ2-3, with 13 bases lining up with TRBD2. The CDR3 spans 20 residues. The J segment lost 0 bases and the V segment lost 6 bases, leaving 15 bases of the junction unmatched. CDR1 and CDR2 (germline): MDHEN, SYDVKM.

V usage is TRBV5-1 and J usage is TRBJ2-7; D gene ambiguous. Trimming shortened V by 3 bases and J by 0 bases, and 13 bases separated the two germline ends. The CDR3 contains 15 residues. Germline assignment: CDR1 SGHRS and CDR2 YFSETQ. For the CDR3, the DNA is TGCGCCAGCAGCTACGGAAGAGGAATCTCCTACGAGCAGTACTTC. Protein product: CASSYGRGISYEQYF.